The 8 T cell receptor beta chains below all came from one sample that was sequenced in a study of T cell responses to AZD1222 COVID-19 vaccine. The assay was immunoSEQ multiplex PCR, and TCRdb's table has in-frame clones only and misses some. Seen here are 100,000 to 150,000 clones, roughly nine tenths observed once, and the top ten hold 6% to 7.5%. The specimen comprised peripheral blood, sampled on day 0 of AZD1222 vaccination. These receptor sequences come from an adult in good health.

The chain recombines TRBV2 with TRBJ1-3; no clear D. V was pared by 0 bases and J by 6 bases, with 6 bases between. The V gene's germline CDR1 is SNHLY and CDR2 FYNNEI. The CDR3 consists of 13 residues. The CDR3 nucleotides are TGTGCCAGCAGTGAAGCATTCCAAAACACCATATATTTT. It is translated as CASSEAFQNTIYF.

The V and J genes are TRBV4-1 and TRBJ2-7, with 8 bases that match TRBD1. Germline V gene lookup returns CDR1 MGHRA and CDR2 YSYEKL. The CDR3 covers 14 residues. After removal of 2 bases from V and 8 bases from J, the junction contained 8 bases not matched to a gene. The CDR3 is CASSQLTGERQQYF. In DNA, the CDR3 is TGCGCCAGCAGCCAATTGACAGGGGAACGGCAGCAGTACTTC.

This chain connects TRBV12-3 or TRBV12-4 to TRBJ2-7, with 7 positions matching TRBD1. The ends lost 5 bases at V and 2 bases at J; junction bases unmatched: 3. This CDR3 has 13 amino acids. CDR3 sequence reads: CASSQGTAYEQYF. DNA of the CDR3: TGTGCCAGCAGTCAAGGGACAGCCTACGAGCAGTACTTC.

The J gene is TRBJ2-5, the V gene TRBV7-3; no definite D call. There are 13 residues in the CDR3. Germline CDR1 reads SGHTA; CDR2 reads FQGTGA. Trimming stripped 5 bases from V and 1 base from J, with 8 bases between. CDR3 protein: CASSRQPQETQYF. The CDR3 DNA follows: TGTGCCAGCAGCCGCCAACCCCAAGAGACCCAGTACTTC.

The rearrangement links TRBV7-2 to TRBJ2-7; 11 nucleotides line up with TRBD2. CDR3 length equals 15 residues. Germline lookup yields CDR1 SGHTA and CDR2 FQGNSA. Losses at the gene ends were 3 bases for V and 7 bases for J; bases not matched to a gene: 8. The DNA for the CDR3 is TGTGCCAGCAGCTTTAATAGCGGGGGGGTCGGGGAGCAGTACTTC. This encodes CASSFNSGGVGEQYF.

The J gene is TRBJ2-3, the V gene TRBV28; D is uncertain. Germline-derived CDR1 and CDR2 are MDHEN and SYDVKM. The CDR3 length is 14 residues. Trimming stripped 7 bases from V and 0 bases from J, with 11 bases between. The CDR3 region has the DNA TGTGCCAGCATTAGGGCTTCTAGCACAGATACGCAGTATTTT. The encoded protein is CASIRASSTDTQYF.

J is TRBJ1-5 and V is TRBV30; TRBD1 is a possible D gene (5 bases). Germline CDR1 GTSNPN, CDR2 SVGIG (reference sequence). V lost 0 bases and J lost 4, with 16 bases in between. The CDR3 is made up of 16 amino acids. The CDR3 coding sequence is TGTGCCTGGAGTGTACGAGGAGGGGTCGGTAATCAGCCCCAGCATTTT. Residues: CAWSVRGGVGNQPQHF.

The rearrangement links TRBV11-3 to TRBJ1-3, with unresolved D. The germline V gene has CDR1 SGHNT and CDR2 YENEEA. The CDR3 sequence is 16 residues long. With 5 bases removed from V and 0 bases from J, the gap between germline ends came to 14 bases. DNA for the CDR3: TGTGCCAGCAGCCTTACTACAGATCTCTCTGGAAACACCATATATTTT. Amino acid sequence: CASSLTTDLSGNTIYF.